Reported below is one TCR beta chain. Using unique molecular identifiers, the investigators prepared the TCRbeta library. TCRdb analysed the PCR reads with MiXCR anew, one entry per CDR3 protein. The sample shows some 500,000 distinct CDR3 sequences, around 20% of them seen only once. This entry comes from a study of T-cell reconstitution after alpha-beta-depleted transplantation in children. The CDR3 is 20 amino acids. J lost 0 bases, V lost 6 bases, and 17 bases had no gene match. Germline V lookup: CDR1 KGHSH, CDR2 LQKENI. The chain carries TRBV18 and TRBJ2-1; 10 positions match TRBD1. The sequencing used PBMCs from the stem cell graft donor, collected from the stem cell graft. The source is a human donor who donated a stem cell graft to a child with acute lymphoblastic leukemia. This CDR3 is CASSPSPFDRGLFSYNEQFF. Written as DNA, the CDR3 is TGTGCCAGCTCCCCTTCGCCGTTCGACAGGGGGCTCTTCTCCTACAATGAGCAGTTCTTC.